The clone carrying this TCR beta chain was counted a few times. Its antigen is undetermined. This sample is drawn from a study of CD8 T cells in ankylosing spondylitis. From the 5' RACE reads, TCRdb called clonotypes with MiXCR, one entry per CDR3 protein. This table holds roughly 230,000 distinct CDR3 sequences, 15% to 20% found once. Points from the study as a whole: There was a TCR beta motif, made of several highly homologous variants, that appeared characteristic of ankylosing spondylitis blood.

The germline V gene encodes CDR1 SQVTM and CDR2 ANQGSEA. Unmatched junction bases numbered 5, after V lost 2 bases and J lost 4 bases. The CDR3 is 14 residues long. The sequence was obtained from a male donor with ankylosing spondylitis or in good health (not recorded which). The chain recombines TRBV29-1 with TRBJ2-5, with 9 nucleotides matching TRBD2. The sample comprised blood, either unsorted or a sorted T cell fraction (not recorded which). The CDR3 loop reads CSVESGTSRETQYF. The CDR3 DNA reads TGCAGCGTTGAAAGTGGGACTAGCAGAGAGACCCAGTACTTC.